This T cell receptor beta chain is from a study of shared clonotypes between healthy human individuals. Clones were read by immunoSEQ multiplex PCR, and TCRdb kept only the in-frame ones, dropping some. This sample yields some 1,100,000 clones, of which 70% to 80% are seen a single time; approximately 0.5% belongs to the top ten. The sequence was obtained from a man between 18 and 29 years old in good health. Some clones in this sample may be carry-over from other donors' samples. The specimen sequenced was memory CD4+ T cells from PBMCs. Described subset: CD45RA-negative fraction.

The CDR3 coding sequence is TGTGCCAGCAGTTTCACCATTGACATTCAGTACTTC. It translates to CASSFTIDIQYF. The chain recombines TRBV28 with TRBJ2-4; D is unclear. The germline V and J ends were trimmed by 3 bases and 8 bases, with 8 bases remaining between them. The CDR3 loop spans 12 amino acids. The V gene's germline CDR1 is MDHEN and CDR2 SYDVKM.